The entry that follows covers one T cell receptor (beta chain) sequence. Its cognate antigen is unknown. From germline, CDR1 is MNHEY and CDR2 SVGAGI. V lost 10 bases, J lost 6 bases, and 10 bases lay in between. This CDR3 comprises 11 residues. Here immunoSEQ multiplex PCR was the method, and the copy in TCRdb shows in-frame clones only, minus some. The sample holds about 110,000 clones, about 94% seen once. Second-dose groups at about 4 or about 12 weeks were pooled. This sample stems from a study of T cell responses to AZD1222 COVID-19 vaccine. Findings and limits, study-wide: Repertoires were obtained solely post-peak T cell response. There were vaccine-associated CD4 TCRs across spike, dominant at 160-218 and 743-854.

The chain is built from TRBV6-5 and TRBJ2-1; D is undetermined. The source is an adult who received the AZD1222 COVID-19 vaccine. This material consisted of peripheral blood, taken 28 days after the second AZD1222 dose. CDR3 DNA: TGTGCCACCCAAACCCGCAATGAGCAGTTCTTC. Translating gives CATQTRNEQFF.